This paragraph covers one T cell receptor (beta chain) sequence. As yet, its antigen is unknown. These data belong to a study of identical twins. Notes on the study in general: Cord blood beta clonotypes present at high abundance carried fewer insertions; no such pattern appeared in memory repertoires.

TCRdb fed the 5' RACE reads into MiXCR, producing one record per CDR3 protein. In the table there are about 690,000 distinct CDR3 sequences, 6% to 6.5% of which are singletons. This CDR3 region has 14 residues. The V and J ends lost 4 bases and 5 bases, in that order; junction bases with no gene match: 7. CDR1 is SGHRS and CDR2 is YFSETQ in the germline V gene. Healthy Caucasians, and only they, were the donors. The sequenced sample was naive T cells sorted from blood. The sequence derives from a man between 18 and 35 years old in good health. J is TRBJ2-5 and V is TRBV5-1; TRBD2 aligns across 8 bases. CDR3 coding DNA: TGCGCCAGCAGCCTGAGAGCGGGAGAGGAGACCCAGTACTTC. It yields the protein CASSLRAGEETQYF.